This is a list of T cell receptor beta chains from one sample in a study of blood T cell repertoires in COVID-19. TCRdb's copy holds only in-frame clones and misses some; the assay was immunoSEQ multiplex PCR. Here the sample spans about 120,000 clones, around nine tenths being singletons. Material: peripheral blood. The origin of the receptors is a woman aged 45 to 65 with active or convalescent COVID-19. CDR3s include the opening cysteine and the closing phenylalanine or tryptophan. D genes are given only for firm matches. A row's size may be missing; if present it is once, few, many or a size class.

j_call,clone_size,v_call,cdr3_length,d_call,cdr3_nt,cdr3_aa
TRBJ2-1,NA,TRBV7-3,15,NA,TGTGCCAGCAGCTCCGACCGAGGGGGATACAATGAGCAGTTCTTC,CASSSDRGGYNEQFF
TRBJ2-1,NA,TRBV15,15,TRBD2,TGTGCCACCAAACCGGGACTAGCGGGGGGCGGGGAGCAGTTCTTC,CATKPGLAGGGEQFF
TRBJ2-5,NA,TRBV5-6,14,NA,TGTGCCAGCAGCCGCGGGACGGAGCAAGAGACCCAGTACTTC,CASSRGTEQETQYF
TRBJ2-3,NA,TRBV21-1,15,NA,TGTGCCAGCATGGGGGGAGCGGGAGGGCCAGATACGCAGTATTTT,CASMGGAGGPDTQYF
TRBJ1-1,NA,TRBV2,12,NA,TGTGCCAGCTCCCGGGACATCAAAGAAGCTTTCTTT,CASSRDIKEAFF
TRBJ1-2,NA,TRBV2,15,NA,TGTGCCAGCAGGGTCGGTAGGGGCAGGAACTATGGCTACACCTTC,CASRVGRGRNYGYTF
TRBJ1-6,NA,TRBV6-6,11,TRBD1,TGTGCCAGCAGCACCGGGACAGAGCTCCACTTT,CASSTGTELHF
TRBJ1-1,NA,TRBV28,14,NA,TGTGCCAGCAACAAATGGGGGGAGAACACTGAAGCTTTCTTT,CASNKWGENTEAFF
TRBJ1-2,NA,TRBV10-3,13,NA,TGTGCCATCAGTGATGGCACTCAGGATGGCTACACCTTC,CAISDGTQDGYTF
TRBJ2-2,NA,TRBV2,15,TRBD1,TGTGCCAGCAGTGCCGGGACAGGGGGCACCGGGGAGCTGTTTTTT,CASSAGTGGTGELFF
TRBJ1-2,once,TRBV9,16,NA,TGTGCCAGCAGCGAACTTCCAGGAAATTCTAACTATGGCTACACCTTC,CASSELPGNSNYGYTF
TRBJ1-2,NA,TRBV19,13,TRBD1,TGTGCCAGTAGTTCAGGGGGCAACTATGGCTACACCTTC,CASSSGGNYGYTF
TRBJ2-7,NA,TRBV20-1,17,TRBD2,TGCAGTGCTAGTAGGTCGGGACTAGCGGGAGGAGCCACCGAGCAGTACTTC,CSASRSGLAGGATEQYF
TRBJ2-5,NA,TRBV28,13,NA,TGTGCCAGCAGTTTCTGGGAGGAAGAGACCCAGTACTTC,CASSFWEEETQYF
TRBJ1-4,NA,TRBV4-2,14,NA,TGTGCCAGCAGCGGAGGGGCTCACGGTGAAAAACTGTTTTTT,CASSGGAHGEKLFF
TRBJ1-2,NA,TRBV2,14,NA,TGTGCCAGCAGTGTAGTCGACAGAAACTATGGCTACACCTTC,CASSVVDRNYGYTF
TRBJ2-1,NA,TRBV9,20,TRBD2,TGTGCCAGCAGCGTAGGTCACCGGGAGGGCATCTTGGGAATCTACAATGAGCAGTTCTTC,CASSVGHREGILGIYNEQFF
TRBJ1-5,NA,TRBV28,16,NA,TGTGCCAGCAGTTTCCAGGGGCGGTATAGCAATCAGCCCCAGCATTTT,CASSFQGRYSNQPQHF
TRBJ2-2,NA,TRBV28,13,NA,TGTGCCAGCAGCAACAGGAACACCGGGGAGCTGTTTTTT,CASSNRNTGELFF
TRBJ1-2,NA,TRBV19,13,NA,TGTGCCAGTACTCAGGGGCGCGGATATGGCTACACCTTC,CASTQGRGYGYTF
TRBJ2-1,NA,TRBV4-3,12,TRBD1,TGCGCCAGCAGCCCGGACAGGTTTGAGCAGTTCTTC,CASSPDRFEQFF
TRBJ2-5,once,TRBV3-1/TRBV3-2,15,TRBD1,TGTGCCAGCAGCCAAACAGGGGGCGAGAAAGAGACCCAGTACTTC,CASSQTGGEKETQYF
TRBJ1-3,NA,TRBV29-1,15,NA,TGCAGCGCCTTAAAGACGGAGAGCTCTGGAAACACCATATATTTT,CSALKTESSGNTIYF
TRBJ2-1,NA,TRBV6-2/TRBV6-3,13,NA,TGTGCCAGCAGCCAGCCAACTCGGAATGAGCAGTTCTTC,CASSQPTRNEQFF
TRBJ1-2,NA,TRBV28,12,NA,TGTGCCAGCTCCCGCCCGGGGTATGGCTACACCTTC,CASSRPGYGYTF
TRBJ2-7,NA,TRBV7-3,15,TRBD2,TGTGCCAGCAGCCCAGGACTAGCGGGAGCTCCAAGGCAGTACTTC,CASSPGLAGAPRQYF
TRBJ2-2,NA,TRBV7-2,16,NA,TGTGCCAGCAGCCTCCGCCCGGGGACTTACACCGGGGAGCTGTTTTTT,CASSLRPGTYTGELFF
TRBJ1-6,NA,TRBV2,14,NA,TGTGCCAGCAGTGATTGGGCAGATAATTCACCCCTCCACTTT,CASSDWADNSPLHF